There are a few counts of the clone carrying this T cell receptor beta chain. Its antigen is as yet unknown. Noted treatment: roughly 10-day PBMC culture with coronavirus spike peptide pools or control peptides (ViraFEST assay). According to the study, CD4+ T cells from the unexposed donor were gathered ahead of the COVID-19 pandemic (2011-2018). Cultured CD4+ T cells had their DNA profiled by the Oncomine TCR Beta short-read assay. It was from cultured CD4+ T cells that genomic DNA was extracted. TCRdb re-analysed the PCR reads in MiXCR, keeping a single row per CDR3 protein. The sample records 4,500 to 5,500 distinct CDR3 sequences, 41% being singletons. The data were obtained in a study of vaccination and CD4 T cells after COVID-19. The sequencing sample was made of CD4+ T cells from blood, cultured in vitro. The TCR comes from a human donor in good health.

CDR3 sequence reads: CASSGRTGTEAFF. The CDR3 nucleotides read TGTGCCAGCAGCGGACGGACAGGGACTGAAGCTTTCTTT. This rearrangement joins TRBV7-8 to TRBJ1-1, with 8 nucleotides matching TRBD1. V lost 5 bases, J lost 5 bases, and 4 bases stayed unmatched. Germline lookup yields CDR1 SGHVS and CDR2 FQNEAQ. CDR3 length: 13 amino acids.